The rows below give T cell receptor beta chains drawn from one sample of a study of CD8+ T cells in alopecia areata. TCRdb keeps only in-frame clones here, not all; method: immunoSEQ multiplex PCR. The sample contains 100,000 to 150,000 clones, about 49% of which appear only once. The specimen comprised CD8+ T cells sorted from blood, sampled at week 0. These receptors all stem from a human donor with alopecia areata. Both conserved end residues are part of each CDR3. D genes are given only for firm matches. The listing skips clone size in some rows; elsewhere it reads once, few, many or a size class.

few	TRBV4-1	.	TRBJ2-5	CASSQGVVLGGETQYF	TGCGCCAGCAGCCAGGGAGTCGTGCTGGGAGGAGAGACCCAGTACTTC
few	TRBV2	TRBD1	TRBJ2-7	CASSGQGAFYEQYF	TGTGCCAGCAGTGGACAGGGGGCCTTCTACGAGCAGTACTTC
.	TRBV6-4	.	TRBJ2-1	CASSDSGVGEQFF	TGTGCCAGCAGTGACTCAGGAGTCGGTGAGCAGTTCTTC
.	TRBV5-6	TRBD1	TRBJ2-3	CASSLQGSDTQYF	TGTGCCAGCAGCTTACAGGGGTCAGATACGCAGTATTTT
.	TRBV9	.	TRBJ2-7	CASSVGDTLSYEQYF	TGTGCCAGCAGCGTGGGGGACACTCTCTCCTACGAGCAGTACTTC
.	TRBV6-5	.	TRBJ1-2	CASSGGSTYGYTF	TGTGCCAGCAGTGGCGGCAGCACCTATGGCTACACCTTC
.	TRBV4-1	.	TRBJ1-2	CASSQVGGGQSNYGYTF	TGCGCCAGCAGCCAAGTTGGGGGGGGCCAATCAAACTATGGCTACACCTTC
.	TRBV27	.	TRBJ1-2	CASSDLGGVMYGYTF	TGTGCCAGCAGTGACTTAGGGGGGGTAATGTATGGCTACACCTTC
.	TRBV29-1	.	TRBJ1-1	CSALNGTFGYTEAFF	TGCAGCGCCTTGAATGGGACCTTTGGGTACACTGAAGCTTTCTTT
few	TRBV7-2	.	TRBJ2-7	CASSLWVYYEQYF	TGTGCCAGCAGCTTATGGGTGTACTACGAGCAGTACTTC
few	TRBV11-2	TRBD2	TRBJ2-1	CASSQAGNEQFF	TGTGCCAGCAGTCAAGCGGGGAATGAGCAGTTCTTC
.	TRBV15	.	TRBJ2-1	CATSRDLQGNEQFF	TGTGCCACCAGCAGAGATTTACAGGGAAATGAGCAGTTCTTC
.	TRBV29-1	.	TRBJ2-2	CSVLRVGELFF	TGCAGCGTTCTTAGGGTCGGGGAGCTGTTTTTT
few	TRBV10-3	.	TRBJ2-1	CAISEVLSNEQFF	TGTGCCATCAGTGAGGTCCTTAGCAATGAGCAGTTCTTC
few	TRBV30	.	TRBJ1-1	CAWSPGGNTEAFF	TGTGCCTGGAGCCCTGGGGGGAACACTGAAGCTTTCTTT
few	TRBV13	TRBD1	TRBJ2-7	CASSPPGQGNEQYF	TGTGCCAGCAGCCCGCCGGGACAGGGGAACGAGCAGTACTTC
few	TRBV29-1	TRBD1	TRBJ2-7	CSVGTGENYEQYF	TGCAGCGTTGGGACAGGGGAGAACTACGAGCAGTACTTC
few	TRBV29-1	.	TRBJ2-7	CSVQTQGFDEQYF	TGCAGCGTACAAACACAGGGTTTCGACGAGCAGTACTTC
.	TRBV4-3	.	TRBJ2-1	CASSQAGYPAEQFF	TGCGCCAGCAGCCAGGCGGGGTATCCCGCTGAGCAGTTCTTC
few	TRBV6-6	.	TRBJ2-5	CASRPLGGQETQYF	TGTGCCAGCAGGCCTCTCGGCGGTCAAGAGACCCAGTACTTC
.	TRBV7-7	TRBD1	TRBJ2-7	CASSLGLGTGDYEQYF	TGTGCTAGCAGCTTAGGACTAGGGACAGGGGACTACGAGCAGTACTTC
few	TRBV27	.	TRBJ2-7	CASSLSRNSYEQYF	TGTGCCAGCAGTTTATCTAGGAACTCCTACGAGCAGTACTTC
few	TRBV23-1	TRBD1	TRBJ2-1	CASSQSARTGDNYNEQFF	TGCGCCAGCAGTCAATCAGCGCGGACAGGGGATAATTACAATGAGCAGTTCTTC
.	TRBV18	.	TRBJ2-3	CASSTGGPADTQYF	TGTGCCAGCTCAACCGGGGGGCCGGCAGATACGCAGTATTTT
.	TRBV5-4	.	TRBJ1-1	CASSLAAGNTEAFF	TGTGCCAGCAGCTTGGCAGCGGGGAACACTGAAGCTTTCTTT
.	TRBV5-1	TRBD1	TRBJ1-1	CASSWDRDTEAFF	TGCGCCAGCAGCTGGGACAGGGACACTGAAGCTTTCTTT
few	TRBV29-1	TRBD2	TRBJ2-7	CSASTRGVYEQYF	TGCAGCGCCTCTACTCGGGGGGTTTACGAGCAGTACTTC
.	TRBV4-1	.	TRBJ2-5	CASSQAVYEETQYF	TGCGCCAGCAGCCAAGCTGTTTACGAAGAGACCCAGTACTTC
.	TRBV29-1	.	TRBJ2-1	CSAGLGNEQFF	TGCAGCGCAGGGCTCGGCAATGAGCAGTTCTTC
.	TRBV7-2	.	TRBJ2-1	CASSLDGNNEQFF	TGTGCCAGCAGCTTAGATGGGAACAATGAGCAGTTCTTC
few	TRBV2	TRBD1	TRBJ2-1	CATPRDRGINEQFF	TGTGCCACCCCCCGGGACAGGGGTATCAATGAGCAGTTCTTC
few	TRBV5-1	.	TRBJ2-5	CASSSEGGGQETQYF	TGCGCCAGCAGCTCCGAGGGAGGGGGACAAGAGACCCAGTACTTC
.	TRBV7-3	.	TRBJ2-7	CASSFSSGAGEQYF	TGTGCCAGCAGCTTCTCTTCGGGGGCTGGTGAGCAGTACTTC
once	TRBV27	.	TRBJ2-1	CASSSTSYNEQFF	TGTGCCAGCAGTTCGACTAGCTACAATGAGCAGTTCTTC
few	TRBV10-3	TRBD1	TRBJ1-1	CAISVRTGNPDTEAFF	TGTGCCATCAGTGTAAGGACAGGGAACCCGGACACTGAAGCTTTCTTT
few	TRBV30	.	TRBJ1-1	CAWTWGARRNTEAFF	TGTGCCTGGACGTGGGGGGCCAGGAGGAACACTGAAGCTTTCTTT
.	TRBV4-2	.	TRBJ2-2	CASSQEAGEDTGELFF	TGTGCCAGCAGCCAAGAGGCAGGGGAGGACACCGGGGAGCTGTTTTTT
once	TRBV2	TRBD1	TRBJ1-2	CASSDGQGDYGYTF	TGTGCCAGCAGTGACGGGCAGGGGGACTATGGCTACACCTTC